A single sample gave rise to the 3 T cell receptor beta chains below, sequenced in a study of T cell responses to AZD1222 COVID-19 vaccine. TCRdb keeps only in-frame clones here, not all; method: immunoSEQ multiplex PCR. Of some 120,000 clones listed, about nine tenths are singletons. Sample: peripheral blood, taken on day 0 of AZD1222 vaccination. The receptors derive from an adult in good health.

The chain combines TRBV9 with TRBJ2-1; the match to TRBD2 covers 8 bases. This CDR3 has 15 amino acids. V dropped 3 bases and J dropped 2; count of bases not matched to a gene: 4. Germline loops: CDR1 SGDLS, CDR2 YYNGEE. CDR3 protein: CASSDTGLAYNEQFF. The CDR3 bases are TGTGCCAGCAGCGACACGGGACTAGCCTACAATGAGCAGTTCTTC. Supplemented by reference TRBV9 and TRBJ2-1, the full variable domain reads DSGVTQTPKHLITATGQRVTLRCSPRSGDLSVYWYQQSLDQGLQFLIQYYNGEERAKGNILERFSAQQFPDLHSELNLSSLELGDSALYFCASSDTGLAYNEQFFGPGTRLTVL.

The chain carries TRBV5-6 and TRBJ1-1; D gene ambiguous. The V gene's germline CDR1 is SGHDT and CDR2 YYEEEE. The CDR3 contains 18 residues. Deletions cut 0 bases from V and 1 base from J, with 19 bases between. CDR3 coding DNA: TGTGCCAGCAGCTTGGCGTCTATTAGGGATTATTCGAACACTGAAGCTTTCTTT. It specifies CASSLASIRDYSNTEAFF.

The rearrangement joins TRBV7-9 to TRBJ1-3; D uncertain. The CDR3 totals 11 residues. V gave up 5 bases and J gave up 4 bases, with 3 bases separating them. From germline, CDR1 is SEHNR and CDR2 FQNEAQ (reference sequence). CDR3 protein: CASSPGNTIYF. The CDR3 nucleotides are TGTGCCAGCAGCCCCGGAAACACCATATATTTT. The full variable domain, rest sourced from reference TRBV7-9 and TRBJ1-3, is DTGVSQNPRHKITKRGQNVTFRCDPISEHNRLYWYRQTLGQGPEFLTYFQNEAQLEKSRLLSDRFSAERPKGSFSTLEIQRTEQGDSAMYLCASSPGNTIYFGEGSWLTVV.